This T cell receptor beta chain was identified during a study of OX40 agonist ivuxolimab in advanced cancers. Study results and caveats: Partial responders dosed at 0.1-3.0 mg/kg displayed clonal expansion ranking among the lowest. Low levels of normalized T-cell clonal expansion also appeared in some nonresponders.

Patients had blood sampled at baseline and again on cycle 4 day 1 and cycle 7 day 1. This clone is a singleton in its sample. Its specificity is not known. The V end was cut by 2 bases, the J end by 8 bases, with 12 bases between. The germline gives CDR1 MGHDK, CDR2 SYGVNS. The CDR3 sequence is 14 residues long. Repertoires were generated with immunoSEQ multiplex PCR, while TCRdb's copy carries only in-frame clones and drops some. The data show about 30,000 clones, about 83% seen once. The gene calls are TRBV25-1 and TRBJ1-4; perhaps TRBD1 as D (5 bases). This clonotype was obtained from an adult with an advanced solid tumor such as melanoma, head and neck, liver or kidney cancer. This specimen was CD4+ or CD8+ T cells sorted from blood, taken in a trial of the OX40 agonist ivuxolimab. Written as DNA, the CDR3 is TGTGCCAGCAGTGAAAGGGGCGCAGGGGAAAAACTGTTTTTT. This translates into CASSERGAGEKLFF.